A selection of T cell receptor beta chains follows, all from one sample in a study of Ad26.COV2.S vaccination and SARS-CoV-2 variants. Clones were sequenced by immunoSEQ multiplex PCR, and TCRdb holds only the in-frame ones, with some missing. The table lists approximately 480,000 clones, roughly 89% of them singletons. The sample consisted of peripheral blood, taken in a trial of Ad26.COV2.S vaccine versus placebo. Receptor source: a person aged 18-65 years who received the Ad26.COV2.S COVID-19 vaccine or a placebo. CDR3s include the opening cysteine and the closing phenylalanine or tryptophan. Each record gives: clone size, J gene, V gene, D gene, CDR3 DNA, CDR3 protein. A D gene is named only where the DNA matches it firmly. Size is stated for part of the rows, as once, few or many counts, or as a class when the clone is expanded.

once | TRBJ1-5 | TRBV6-4 | . | TGTGCCAGCAGTGTCTCCTCTAGGGGAGTGAAGCATTTT | CASSVSSRGVKHF
. | TRBJ1-2 | TRBV27 | . | TGTGCCAGCAGTTTATACCGGGGATTGGATGGCTACACCTTC | CASSLYRGLDGYTF
. | TRBJ1-4 | TRBV7-9 | . | TGTGCCAGCAGCCTAGTGGAAAAACTGTTTTTT | CASSLVEKLFF
. | TRBJ1-1 | TRBV3-1/TRBV3-2 | . | TGTGCCAGCAGCCTAGGGAGGAGCACTGAAGCTTTCTTT | CASSLGRSTEAFF
. | TRBJ1-3 | TRBV6-2/TRBV6-3 | . | TGTGCCAGCAGCTCCGACAGGCACGCTGGAAACACCATATATTTT | CASSSDRHAGNTIYF
. | TRBJ1-1 | TRBV28 | . | TGTGCCAGCAGTTTCCCAGGGAGCACTGAAGCTTTCTTT | CASSFPGSTEAFF
. | TRBJ1-6 | TRBV7-2 | . | TGTGCCAGCAGCCTCAGCAAAAATAATTCACCCCTCCACTTT | CASSLSKNNSPLHF
. | TRBJ1-5 | TRBV28 | . | TGTGCCAGCAGTTCCCCCACAGGGTTGGCGAGCAATCAGCCCCAGCATTTT | CASSSPTGLASNQPQHF
. | TRBJ2-6 | TRBV5-4 | . | TGTGCCAGCAGCTTGGGGGGGCAGGTCTCTGGGGCCAACGTCCTGACTTTC | CASSLGGQVSGANVLTF
. | TRBJ2-3 | TRBV5-4 | TRBD1 | TGTGCCAGCAGCAAGATGCCGGGACAGGGGACAGATACGCAGTATTTT | CASSKMPGQGTDTQYF
once | TRBJ2-7 | TRBV15 | . | TGTGCCACCACCCACTTAAGACGAAGGCCACTCGAGCAGTACTTC | CATTHLRRRPLEQYF
once | TRBJ2-7 | TRBV9 | . | TGTGCCAGCAGCGTAGGGGACGGGGGAACCTACGAGCAGTACTTC | CASSVGDGGTYEQYF
. | TRBJ2-3 | TRBV6-5 | . | TGTGCCAGCCGTCCTTTCCGCACAGATACGCAGTATTTT | CASRPFRTDTQYF
. | TRBJ2-1 | TRBV11-2 | TRBD2 | TGTGCCAGCAGCTTAGACGGGACTAGCACCAATGAGCAGTTCTTC | CASSLDGTSTNEQFF
once | TRBJ2-5 | TRBV5-1 | . | TGCGCCAGCAGCGCACAGATCCAAGAGACCCAGTACTTC | CASSAQIQETQYF
few | TRBJ2-7 | TRBV27 | TRBD1 | TGTGCCAGCAGTTTATCCGGGACAGGGGCTGGGCACGAGCAGTACTTC | CASSLSGTGAGHEQYF
. | TRBJ1-6 | TRBV25-1 | TRBD1 | TGTGCCAGCAGTGGTGGGACAGGGAAAAGGAATTCACCCCTCCACTTT | CASSGGTGKRNSPLHF
once | TRBJ2-1 | TRBV5-1 | TRBD2 | TGCGCCAGCTCCAGGGGGATTAGCGGGAGGGCCGGGGGCACCTACAATGAGCAGTTCTTC | CASSRGISGRAGGTYNEQFF
. | TRBJ2-5 | TRBV24-1 | TRBD1 | TGTGCCACCAGTGATCGACAGGGTCAAGAGACCCAGTACTTC | CATSDRQGQETQYF
. | TRBJ2-6 | TRBV4-2 | TRBD1 | TGTGCCAGCAGCCAACCGACAGGGGCCGGGGCCAACGTCCTGACTTTC | CASSQPTGAGANVLTF
once | TRBJ2-1 | TRBV7-6 | . | TGTGCCAGCAGCTTCAGGGGCCAGGTCGCGGAGCAGTTCTTC | CASSFRGQVAEQFF
. | TRBJ2-1 | TRBV28 | . | TGTGCCAGCAGTTCGGGACGTGGAGAGCAGTTCTTC | CASSSGRGEQFF
. | TRBJ2-7 | TRBV2 | . | TGTGCCAGCAGTGTTTTGAGGACAGCCTACGAGCAGTACTTC | CASSVLRTAYEQYF
. | TRBJ2-3 | TRBV5-1 | TRBD1 | TGCGCCAGCAGCTTGTACGGACAGGGCACAGATACGCAGTATTTT | CASSLYGQGTDTQYF
. | TRBJ2-5 | TRBV11-2 | . | TGTGCCAGCAGCTTAGAGGCCAGGGTAGAAGAGACCCAGTACTTC | CASSLEARVEETQYF
. | TRBJ1-3 | TRBV5-4 | . | TGTGCCCACTCGGGTGGGGGGCGGCGAAACACCATATATTTT | CAHSGGGRRNTIYF
. | TRBJ2-1 | TRBV6-2/TRBV6-3 | . | TGTGCCAGCAGTCTTACGCTCTCCTACAATGAGCAGTTCTTC | CASSLTLSYNEQFF
. | TRBJ2-7 | TRBV7-3 | . | TGTGCCAGCAGCTTAGCGCAGGGGTTCCTATACGAGCAGTACTTC | CASSLAQGFLYEQYF
. | TRBJ2-7 | TRBV19 | . | TGTGCCAGTAGTCCCCCGGGGCGGGTCGCCCACGAGCAGTACTTC | CASSPPGRVAHEQYF
. | TRBJ2-5 | TRBV4-3 | . | TGCGCCAGCAGCCAGACCGCCGGAGGGGCCCAGTACTTC | CASSQTAGGAQYF
. | TRBJ2-1 | TRBV9 | TRBD2 | TGTGCCAGCAGCGTCCTTACTAGCGGGACTTACAATGAGCAGTTCTTC | CASSVLTSGTYNEQFF
. | TRBJ2-1 | TRBV20-1 | TRBD2 | TGCAGTGCTAGTCAACCCGGGACTAGCACCTACAATGAGCAGTTCTTC | CSASQPGTSTYNEQFF
. | TRBJ2-7 | TRBV7-9 | TRBD2 | TGTGCCAGCAGCTCCGTAGCGGGATCCTACGAGCAGTACTTC | CASSSVAGSYEQYF
. | TRBJ2-3 | TRBV29-1 | . | TGCAGCGTTGAATGGGGGAGTGGTACGCAGTATTTT | CSVEWGSGTQYF
. | TRBJ2-1 | TRBV11-2 | . | TGTGCCAGCAGCTTGGACTTGGAGCAGTTCTTC | CASSLDLEQFF
. | TRBJ1-2 | TRBV19 | . | TGTGCCAGTAGTATAGATCGGCGGGATGGTGGCTACACCTTC | CASSIDRRDGGYTF
. | TRBJ1-5 | TRBV30 | . | TGTGCCTGGAGTGGAAGGGCTAGCAATCAGCCCCAGCATTTT | CAWSGRASNQPQHF
. | TRBJ2-5 | TRBV9 | . | TGTGCCAGCAGCGTAGGGACGGCAGAGACCCAGTACTTC | CASSVGTAETQYF
. | TRBJ2-1 | TRBV29-1 | TRBD2 | TGCAGCGCTCGGACTAGCGGGGCTTTCAATGAGCAGTTCTTC | CSARTSGAFNEQFF
once | TRBJ2-5 | TRBV5-4 | . | TGTGCCAGCAGCTTGAAGGGTTGGCAAGAGACCCAGTACTTC | CASSLKGWQETQYF